This entry features one TCR beta chain sequence. The target antigen is unknown. Across several immunoSEQ plates, the genomic DNA of each subset was split evenly. Here immunoSEQ multiplex PCR was the method, and the copy in TCRdb shows in-frame clones only, minus some. The repertoire holds 490,000 or so clones, with about 82% as singletons. The data stem from a study of shared clonotypes between healthy human individuals. Study results and limitations: Measured sharing among donors was expected to vary with sequencing depth.

Trimming took off 4 bases at V and 4 bases at J, with 17 bases between the two ends. This CDR3 spans 16 amino acids. Germline CDR1 reads SEHNR; CDR2 reads FQNEAQ (reference sequence). This sequence originates from a woman between 35 and 50 years old in good health. Some clones in this sample may be carry-over from other donors' samples. This sequence joins TRBV7-9 and TRBJ2-1; unclear D gene. Specimen: PBMCs. The CDR3 spells CASSSNIVPSYNEQFF. Written as DNA, the CDR3 is TGTGCCAGCAGCTCAAACATTGTCCCATCGTACAATGAGCAGTTCTTC.